This T cell receptor (beta chain) was recovered during a study of OX40 agonist ivuxolimab in advanced cancers. Study as a whole: Patients received intravenous ivuxolimab every 2 weeks at 0.01 to 10 mg/kg. Study findings and constraints: On average, CD8+ T cells showed a greater number of expanded clones than CD4+. The specificity for antigen of the expanded peripheral T cells was not determined.

V was cut by 3 bases and J by 9 bases, with 15 bases left in between. Germline CDR1 and CDR2: MNHNS and SASEGT. The CDR3 loop spans 14 amino acids. This clone was recorded once. Its antigen is not identified. Assay: immunoSEQ multiplex PCR; the TCRdb copy retains only in-frame clones and omits some. The sample includes some 100,000 clones, 90% of them seen just once. This clonotype was obtained from an adult with an advanced solid tumor such as melanoma, head and neck, liver or kidney cancer. This sequence joins TRBV6-1 and TRBJ1-5, with D hard to call. The source material was CD4+ or CD8+ T cells sorted from blood, sampled in a trial of the OX40 agonist ivuxolimab. The DNA for the CDR3 is TGTGCCAGCAGTGATTGGGCTGAGGTGCGGCCCCAGCATTTT. This encodes CASSDWAEVRPQHF.